This TCR beta chain was documented in a study of patients and donors after allogeneic stem cell transplantation. TCRdb reanalysed the RT-PCR reads using MiXCR and keeps one entry per CDR3 protein. This sample has under 200,000 distinct CDR3 sequences, with approximately 22% found just once. CDR3 length: 15 residues. V shed 0 bases and J shed 2 bases, with 12 bases lying between them. CDR1 SGHRS and CDR2 YFSETQ come from the germline V gene. This TCR was sampled from a human donor who was either an allogeneic HSCT recipient or a stem cell or donor lymphocyte infusion donor (not recorded which). It is not recorded whose cells these are; they may come from a transplant donor. V gene TRBV5-1 combines with J gene TRBJ2-7; D ambiguous. Sequences were obtained from blood, either unsorted or a sorted T cell fraction (not recorded which). The chain's CDR3 is CASSLEADAPYEQYF. In DNA, the CDR3 is TGCGCCAGCAGCTTGGAGGCAGATGCTCCCTACGAGCAGTACTTC.